This TCR beta chain was obtained from a study of blood T cell repertoires in COVID-19. For the study at large: Donors in the United States, Italy and Spain gave samples during acute or convalescent COVID-19. Sample material is recorded as cDNA or gDNA derived from T cells, B-cell-depleted T cells, or PBMCs.

The CDR3 is 15 residues long. Per germline, CDR1 LNHDA and CDR2 SQIVND (reference sequence). The germline V and J ends were trimmed by 3 bases and 2 bases, with 14 bases remaining between them. Under the authors' procedure: Amplification from reference gene primers served as the basis for estimated nucleated cell counts. Only in-frame clones appear in the TCRdb table, and some are missing; sequencing was by immunoSEQ multiplex PCR. D and trimming were read from the DNA, whereas the V and J calls and clone size are those reported in that table. The data contain about 64,000 clones, roughly 76% of them singletons.

The sequence came from a human donor in a cohort sampled during active COVID-19. Source material: peripheral blood. The chain recombines TRBV19 with TRBJ2-7; tentative D call: TRBD1 (6 bases). CDR3 sequence: CASSIQGGLAYEQYF. For the CDR3, the DNA is TGTGCCAGTAGTATCCAAGGGGGTTTGGCCTACGAGCAGTACTTC.